Listed below are T cell receptor beta chains from one sample, sequenced in a study of blood T cell repertoires in COVID-19. This table comes from immunoSEQ multiplex PCR, and its TCRdb copy is limited to in-frame clones, with some not included. The sample includes a few hundred thousand clones, approximately 82% of them seen just once. Sequenced material: peripheral blood. These receptor sequences come from a woman between 18 and 29 years old with acute or convalescent COVID-19. Both conserved end residues are trimmed from each CDR3.

v_gene	CDR3aa
TRBV10-1	AVLLNTEAF
TRBV28	ASSFRPAGRPDTQY
TRBV7-6	ASSPTPGQTYEQY
TRBV29-1	SVGQDYGYT
TRBV18	ASSSRFGDYGYT
TRBV5-6	ASSLTISSYEQY
TRBV10-1	ASSDSGRGDEQF
TRBV28	ASTLGGTSGSYEQF
TRBV25-1	ASSESWAGGKLF
TRBV3-1/TRBV3-2	ASSQMGLAGEGNTGELF
TRBV19	ASSPTSGYEQY
TRBV4-3	ASSQDGSLAGVYNEQF
TRBV27	ASSPLGLAGYNEQF
TRBV5-1	ASTGLASTDTQY
TRBV24-1	ATSEDRGRTDTQY
TRBV5-8	ASSLVTTSGFYEQF
TRBV7-9	ASSSRGRETQY
TRBV12-3/TRBV12-4	ASLSGNFGGYT
TRBV27	ASSKTGGNTIY
TRBV9	ASSVVSGFPNTEAF
TRBV5-1	ASSATSYEQY
TRBV27	ASSLISSSGAYEQY
TRBV7-2	ASSARQGAETQY
TRBV6-2/TRBV6-3	ASSIRDTGYEQY
TRBV9	ASSVGTASYEQY
TRBV27	ASSFNGQGRRTF
TRBV6-5	ASNRAGAPRYGYT
TRBV18	ASSGGGNQPQH
TRBV27	ASSSTARTDEQY
TRBV6-5	ASSKTTSGTYEQY
TRBV5-1	ASSSPTGTGTHNSPLH
TRBV6-5	ASRPTVSSLYEQY
TRBV6-1	ASSAGLAGALYEQY
TRBV5-1	ASSGPGNYGYT
TRBV7-9	ASSHEGGRQPQH
TRBV7-2	ATESHGADTQY
TRBV2	ANKVGQRANVLT
TRBV9	ASSRTGDSPLH
TRBV3-1/TRBV3-2	ASSQRGLAGYSYEQY
TRBV9	ASSGGTGGNTIY
TRBV14	ASSQAPGLAPYNEQF
TRBV27	ASSLSEEFNEKLF
TRBV5-1	ASSFQDTYNEQF
TRBV7-2	ASSLQTSGRF
TRBV6-6	ASSYFGRGDQPQH
TRBV18	ASSRTTGTDTEAF
TRBV6-2/TRBV6-3	ASSYSTGGGQPQH
TRBV2	ASTGDSYEQY
TRBV19	ASQEAATEAF
TRBV5-1	ASSLGGGVTGELF
TRBV4-3	ASSQVMYKREYLLTNTGELF
TRBV7-6	ASSRAPGSHYEQY
TRBV7-9	ASSKISLAGGYEQY
TRBV7-9	ASSSAQQGPNRNSPLH
TRBV4-3	ASSQGSGLRYEQY